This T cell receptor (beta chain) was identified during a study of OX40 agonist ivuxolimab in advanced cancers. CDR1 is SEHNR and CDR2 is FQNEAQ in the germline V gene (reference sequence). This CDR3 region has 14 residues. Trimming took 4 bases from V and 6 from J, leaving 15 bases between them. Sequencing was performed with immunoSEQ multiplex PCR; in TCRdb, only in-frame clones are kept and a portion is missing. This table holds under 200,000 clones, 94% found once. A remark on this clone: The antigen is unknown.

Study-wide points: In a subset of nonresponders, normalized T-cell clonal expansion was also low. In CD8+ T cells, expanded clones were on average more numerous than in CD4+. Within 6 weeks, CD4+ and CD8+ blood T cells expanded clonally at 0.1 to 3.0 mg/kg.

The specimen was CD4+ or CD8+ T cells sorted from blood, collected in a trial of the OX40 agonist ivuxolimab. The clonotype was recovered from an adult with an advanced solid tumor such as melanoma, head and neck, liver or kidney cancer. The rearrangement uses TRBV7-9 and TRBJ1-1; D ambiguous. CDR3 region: CASSSLEVRAEAFF. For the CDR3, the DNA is TGTGCCAGCAGCTCCTTGGAGGTGAGAGCTGAAGCTTTCTTT.